This T cell receptor beta chain was recorded in a study of T cells after yellow fever vaccination. Turning to the study itself: Cell sorting separated EM, EMRA, CM and Tscm memory subsets by CD3, CD45RA, CCR7 and CD95. The study's findings and limits: Within FACS-sorted repertoires, abundant clonotypes contaminating from the bulk population could be present. On day 0, almost all vaccine-responding clonotypes were undetectable in sorted memory subsets.

TCRdb called the 5' RACE reads again in MiXCR, with one record for every CDR3 protein. The sample includes almost 30,000 distinct CDR3 sequences, approximately 6% of them seen just once. The J segment lost 3 bases and the V segment lost 5 bases, leaving 4 bases of the junction unmatched. The CDR3 runs 14 residues. The V gene's germline CDR1 is SEHNR and CDR2 FQNEAQ (reference sequence). The chain employs TRBV7-9 and TRBJ2-7, with TRBD2 matching 10 bases. The sequence was collected from a young man who received the YFV17D yellow fever vaccine. The sample was PBMCs, either bulk or a sorted T-cell subset (CD4+, CD8+, memory, or dextramer-sorted; not recorded which), taken on the day of the yellow fever booster vaccination. The DNA of the CDR3 is TGTGCCAGCAGCAAATCTAGCGGGGGCTACGAGCAGTACTTC. It translates to CASSKSSGGYEQYF.